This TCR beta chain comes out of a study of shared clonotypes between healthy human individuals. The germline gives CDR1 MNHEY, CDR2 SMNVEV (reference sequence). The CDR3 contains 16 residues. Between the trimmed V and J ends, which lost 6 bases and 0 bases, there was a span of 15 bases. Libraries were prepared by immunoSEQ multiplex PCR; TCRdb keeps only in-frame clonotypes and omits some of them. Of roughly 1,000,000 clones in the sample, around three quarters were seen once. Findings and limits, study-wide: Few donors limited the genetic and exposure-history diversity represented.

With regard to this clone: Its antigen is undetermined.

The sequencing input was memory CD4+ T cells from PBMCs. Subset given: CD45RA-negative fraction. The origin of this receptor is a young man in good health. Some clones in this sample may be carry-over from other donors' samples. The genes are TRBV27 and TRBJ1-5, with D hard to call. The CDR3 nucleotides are TGTGCCAGCAGCCGGGAGGGTGGCATTAGCAATCAGCCCCAGCATTTT. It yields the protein CASSREGGISNQPQHF.